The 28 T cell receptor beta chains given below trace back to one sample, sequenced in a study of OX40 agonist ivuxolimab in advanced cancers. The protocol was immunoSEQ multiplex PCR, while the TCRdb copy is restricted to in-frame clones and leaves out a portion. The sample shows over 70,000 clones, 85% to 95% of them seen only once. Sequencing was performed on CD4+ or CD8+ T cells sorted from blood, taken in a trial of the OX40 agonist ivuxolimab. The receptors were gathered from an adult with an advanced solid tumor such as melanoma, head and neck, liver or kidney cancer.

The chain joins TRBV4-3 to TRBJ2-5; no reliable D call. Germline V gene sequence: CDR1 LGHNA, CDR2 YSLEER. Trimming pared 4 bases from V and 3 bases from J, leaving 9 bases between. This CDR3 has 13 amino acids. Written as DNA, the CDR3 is TGCGCCAGCAGCCTAGGGCTAGAAGAGACCCAGTACTTC. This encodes CASSLGLEETQYF.

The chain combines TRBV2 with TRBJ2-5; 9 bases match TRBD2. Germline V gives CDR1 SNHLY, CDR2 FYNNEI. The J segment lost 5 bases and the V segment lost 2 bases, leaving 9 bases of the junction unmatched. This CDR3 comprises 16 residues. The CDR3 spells CASSERLAGTGETQYF. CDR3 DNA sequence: TGTGCCAGCAGTGAACGGCTAGCGGGGACGGGGGAGACCCAGTACTTC. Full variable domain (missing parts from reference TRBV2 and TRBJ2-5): EPEVTQTPSHQVTQMGQEVILRCVPISNHLYFYWYRQILGQKVEFLVSFYNNEISEKSEIFDDQFSVERPDGSNFTLKIRSTKLEDSAMYFCASSERLAGTGETQYFGPGTRLLVL.

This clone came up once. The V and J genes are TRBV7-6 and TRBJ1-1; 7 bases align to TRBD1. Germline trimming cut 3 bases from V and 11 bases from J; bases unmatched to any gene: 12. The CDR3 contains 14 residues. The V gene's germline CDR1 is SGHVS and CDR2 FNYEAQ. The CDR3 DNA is TGTGCCAGCAGCTTTCCTTCAGGACAGGAGACGGCTTTCTTT. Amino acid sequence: CASSFPSGQETAFF.

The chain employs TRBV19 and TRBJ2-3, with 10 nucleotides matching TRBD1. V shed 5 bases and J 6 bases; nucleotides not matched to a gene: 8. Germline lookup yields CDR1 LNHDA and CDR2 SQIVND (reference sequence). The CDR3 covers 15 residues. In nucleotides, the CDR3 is TGTGCCAGTAGTCTGGGACAGGGGTTCATGGATACGCAGTATTTT. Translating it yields CASSLGQGFMDTQYF.

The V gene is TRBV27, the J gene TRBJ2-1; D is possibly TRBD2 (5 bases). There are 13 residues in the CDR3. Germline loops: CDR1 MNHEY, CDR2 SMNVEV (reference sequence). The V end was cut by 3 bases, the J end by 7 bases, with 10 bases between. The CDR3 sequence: CASSFGVGNEQFF. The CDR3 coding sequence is TGTGCCAGCAGTTTCGGGGTCGGGAATGAGCAGTTCTTC.

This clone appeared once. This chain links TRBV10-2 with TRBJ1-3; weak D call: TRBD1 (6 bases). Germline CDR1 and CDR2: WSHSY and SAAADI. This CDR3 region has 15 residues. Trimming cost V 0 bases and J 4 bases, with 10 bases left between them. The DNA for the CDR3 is TGCGCCAGCAGTGAGTCGGCGGGGGCAGGAAACACCATATATTTT. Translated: CASSESAGAGNTIYF.

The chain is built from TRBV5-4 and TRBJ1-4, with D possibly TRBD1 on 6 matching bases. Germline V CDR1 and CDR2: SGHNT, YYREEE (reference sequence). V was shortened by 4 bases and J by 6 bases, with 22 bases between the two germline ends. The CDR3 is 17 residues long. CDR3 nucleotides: TGTGCCAGCAGCCCCTACCCAGGGGAGGGAGGTGATGAAAAACTGTTTTTT. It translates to CASSPYPGEGGDEKLFF.

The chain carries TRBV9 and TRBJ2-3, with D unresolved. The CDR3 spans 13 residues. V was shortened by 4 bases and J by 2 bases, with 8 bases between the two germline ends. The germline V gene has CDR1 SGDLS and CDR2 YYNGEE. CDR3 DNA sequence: TGTGCCAGCAGCTCCCGAATCACAGATACGCAGTATTTT. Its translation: CASSSRITDTQYF.

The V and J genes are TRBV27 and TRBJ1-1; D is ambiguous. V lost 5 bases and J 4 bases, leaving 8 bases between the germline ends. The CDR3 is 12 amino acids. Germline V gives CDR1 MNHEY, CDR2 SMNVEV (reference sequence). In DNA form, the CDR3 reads TGTGCCAGCAGTCCCTCCAGCACTGAAGCTTTCTTT. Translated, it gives CASSPSSTEAFF.

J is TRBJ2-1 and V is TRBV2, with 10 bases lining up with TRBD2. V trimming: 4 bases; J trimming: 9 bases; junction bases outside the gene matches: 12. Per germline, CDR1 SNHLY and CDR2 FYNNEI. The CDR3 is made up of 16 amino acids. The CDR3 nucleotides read TGTGCCAGCAGTGGAGCGGGAGGGTCAGGTTGGGGTGAGCAGTTCTTC. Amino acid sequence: CASSGAGGSGWGEQFF.

As DNA, the CDR3 is TGTGCCAGTACCCCGTCCGTAGGGGGCTACAATGAGCAGTTCTTC. This gives the protein CASTPSVGGYNEQFF. J is TRBJ2-1 and V is TRBV19; a possible D gene is TRBD1 (6 bases). Per germline, CDR1 LNHDA and CDR2 SQIVND (reference sequence). Trimming shortened V by 7 bases and J by 3 bases, and 16 bases separated the two germline ends. CDR3 length: 15 amino acids.

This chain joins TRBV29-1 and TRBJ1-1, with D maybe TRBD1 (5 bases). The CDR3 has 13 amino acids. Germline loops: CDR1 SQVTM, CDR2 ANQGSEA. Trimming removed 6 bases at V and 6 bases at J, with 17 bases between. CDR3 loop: CSVAIGVTPEAFF. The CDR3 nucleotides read TGCAGCGTCGCCATAGGGGTAACCCCTGAAGCTTTCTTT.

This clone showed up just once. The CDR3 coding sequence is TGTGCCAGCAGTTACCGGGGCAGGGGAACTGGCTACACCTTC. The encoded protein is CASSYRGRGTGYTF. V and J are TRBV6-5 and TRBJ1-2, with a tentative D call TRBD1 (6 bases). Germline CDR1 reads MNHEY; CDR2 reads SVGAGI. CDR3 length equals 14 residues. V dropped 2 bases and J dropped 7 bases, with 14 bases sitting between them.

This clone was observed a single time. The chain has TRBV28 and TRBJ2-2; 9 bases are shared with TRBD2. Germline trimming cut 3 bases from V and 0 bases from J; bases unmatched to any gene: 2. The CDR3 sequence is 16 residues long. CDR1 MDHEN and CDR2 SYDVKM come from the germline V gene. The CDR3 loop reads CASSLRLAANTGELFF. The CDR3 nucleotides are TGTGCCAGCAGTTTGCGACTAGCGGCGAACACCGGGGAGCTGTTTTTT.

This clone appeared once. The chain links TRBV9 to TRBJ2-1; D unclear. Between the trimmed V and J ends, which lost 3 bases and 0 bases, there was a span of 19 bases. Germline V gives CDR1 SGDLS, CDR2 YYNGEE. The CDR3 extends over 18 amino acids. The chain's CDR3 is CASSDNLHGSSSYNEQFF. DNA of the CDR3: TGTGCCAGCAGCGACAACCTTCACGGCAGCAGCTCCTACAATGAGCAGTTCTTC.

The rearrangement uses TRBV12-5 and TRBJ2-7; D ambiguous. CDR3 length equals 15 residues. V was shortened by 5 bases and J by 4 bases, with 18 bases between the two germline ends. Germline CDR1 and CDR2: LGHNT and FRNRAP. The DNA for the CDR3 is TGTGCTAGTGGTCCCGGCCTAGGCGGATGGTACGAGCAGTACTTC. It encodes CASGPGLGGWYEQYF.

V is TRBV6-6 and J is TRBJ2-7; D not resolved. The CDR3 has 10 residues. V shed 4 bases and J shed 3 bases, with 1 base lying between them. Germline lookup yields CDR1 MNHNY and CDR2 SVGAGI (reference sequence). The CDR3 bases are TGTGCCAGCAGTTTCTACGAGCAGTACTTC. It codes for CASSFYEQYF.

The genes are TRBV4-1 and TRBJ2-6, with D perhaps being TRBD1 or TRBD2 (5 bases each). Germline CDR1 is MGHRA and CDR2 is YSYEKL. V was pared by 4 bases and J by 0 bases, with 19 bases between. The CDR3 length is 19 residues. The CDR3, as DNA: TGCGCCAGCAGCCGGTTCCCGGGACGGCGGAACTCTGGGGCCAACGTCCTGACTTTC. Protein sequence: CASSRFPGRRNSGANVLTF.

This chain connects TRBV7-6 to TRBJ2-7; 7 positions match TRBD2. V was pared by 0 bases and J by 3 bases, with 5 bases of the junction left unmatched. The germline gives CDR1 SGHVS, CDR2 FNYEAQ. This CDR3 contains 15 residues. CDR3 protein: CASSLARGIIYEQYF. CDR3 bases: TGTGCCAGCAGCTTAGCGCGGGGGATAATCTACGAGCAGTACTTC.

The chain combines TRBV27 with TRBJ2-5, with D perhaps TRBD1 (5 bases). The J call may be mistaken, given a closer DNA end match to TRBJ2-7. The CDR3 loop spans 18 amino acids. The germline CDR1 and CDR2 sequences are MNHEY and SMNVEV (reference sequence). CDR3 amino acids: CASSSYRAGYEDSYEQYF. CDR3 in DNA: TGTGCCAGCAGTTCATACCGAGCAGGGTACGAAGACTCCTACGAGCAGTACTTC.

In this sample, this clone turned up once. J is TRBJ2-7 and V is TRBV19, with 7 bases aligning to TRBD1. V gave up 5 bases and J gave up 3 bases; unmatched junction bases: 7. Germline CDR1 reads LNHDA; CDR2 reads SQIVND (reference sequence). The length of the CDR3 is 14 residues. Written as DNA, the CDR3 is TGTGCCAGTAGTCTGGCAGGGGGTCTCTACGAGCAGTACTTC. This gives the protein CASSLAGGLYEQYF. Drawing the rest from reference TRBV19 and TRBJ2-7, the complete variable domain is DGGITQSPKYLFRKEGQNVTLSCEQNLNHDAMYWYRQDPGQGLRLIYYSQIVNDFQKGDIAEGYSVSREKKESFPLTVTSAQKNPTAFYLCASSLAGGLYEQYFGPGTRLTVT.

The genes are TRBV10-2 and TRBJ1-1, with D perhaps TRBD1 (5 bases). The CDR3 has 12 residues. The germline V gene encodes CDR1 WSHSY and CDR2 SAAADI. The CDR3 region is CAYERDATEAFF. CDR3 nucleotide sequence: TGCGCGTATGAGAGGGACGCAACTGAAGCTTTCTTT.

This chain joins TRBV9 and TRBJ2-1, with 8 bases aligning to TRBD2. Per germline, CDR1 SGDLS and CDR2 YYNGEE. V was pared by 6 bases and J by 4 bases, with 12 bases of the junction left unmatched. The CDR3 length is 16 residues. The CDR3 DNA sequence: TGTGCCAGCACGCCCGGACCCGGGGGGGATTACAATGAGCAGTTCTTC. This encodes CASTPGPGGDYNEQFF.

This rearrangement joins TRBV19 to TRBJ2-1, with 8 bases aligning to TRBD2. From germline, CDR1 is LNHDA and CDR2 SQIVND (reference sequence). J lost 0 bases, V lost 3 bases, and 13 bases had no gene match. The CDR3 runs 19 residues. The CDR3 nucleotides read TGTGCCAGTAGTATTGAGGGCGAGCGGGGGTTCGGCTCCTACAATGAGCAGTTCTTC. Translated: CASSIEGERGFGSYNEQFF.

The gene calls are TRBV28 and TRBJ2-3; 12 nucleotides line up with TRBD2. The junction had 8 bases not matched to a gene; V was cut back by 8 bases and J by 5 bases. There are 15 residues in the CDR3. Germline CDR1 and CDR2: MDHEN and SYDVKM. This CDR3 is CASLGLAGPRDTQYF. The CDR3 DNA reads TGTGCCAGCCTTGGACTAGCGGGACCGAGAGATACGCAGTATTTT.

The CDR3 reads CASSYQLAGLYNEQFF. The CDR3 bases are TGTGCCAGCAGTTACCAGCTAGCGGGGCTATACAATGAGCAGTTCTTC. The rearrangement uses TRBV6-6 and TRBJ2-1, with 9 bases lining up with TRBD2. Unmatched junction bases numbered 6, after V lost 2 bases and J lost 4 bases. The CDR3 has 16 residues. Germline CDR1 and CDR2: MNHNY and SVGAGI (reference sequence).

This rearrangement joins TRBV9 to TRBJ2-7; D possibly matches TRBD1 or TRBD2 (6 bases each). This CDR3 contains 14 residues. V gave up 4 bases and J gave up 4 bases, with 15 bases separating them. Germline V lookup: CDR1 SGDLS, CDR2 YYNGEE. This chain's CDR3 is CASSPGGGGYEQYF. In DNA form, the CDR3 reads TGTGCCAGCAGCCCCGGGGGCGGAGGATACGAGCAGTACTTC.

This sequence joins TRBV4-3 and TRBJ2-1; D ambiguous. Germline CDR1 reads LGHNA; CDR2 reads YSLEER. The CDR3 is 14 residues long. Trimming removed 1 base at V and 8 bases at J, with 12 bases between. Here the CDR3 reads CASSQVLPGDEQFF. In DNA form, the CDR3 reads TGCGCCAGCAGCCAAGTCCTCCCAGGAGATGAGCAGTTCTTC.